This entry lists 12 T cell receptor beta chains sequenced from one sample in a study of Ad26.COV2.S vaccination and SARS-CoV-2 variants. Treatment given: 15 to 20 received Ad26.COV2.S at low or high dose, single or two shots; about five received placebo; per-sample allocation not given. Collection of samples fell on day 63 after the first vaccine or placebo injection. The repertoire was sequenced with immunoSEQ multiplex PCR; TCRdb's copy has only in-frame clones and lacks some. The data contain fewer than 900,000 clones, around 89% of them singletons. The sequences come from peripheral blood, collected in a trial of Ad26.COV2.S vaccine versus placebo. The receptors here all came from a person between 18 and 65 years old who received the Ad26.COV2.S COVID-19 vaccine or a placebo.

This clone occurred once. The chain employs TRBV6-5 and TRBJ2-3; TRBD1 agrees at 12 bases. Germline V gene lookup returns CDR1 MNHEY and CDR2 SVGAGI. V dropped 2 bases and J dropped 4; count of bases not matched to a gene: 4. This CDR3 is built from 16 residues. CDR3 sequence (DNA): TGTGCCAGCAGTTACCTCGGGACAGGGGGCCCAGATACGCAGTATTTT. Protein sequence: CASSYLGTGGPDTQYF.

In its sample, this clone was seen once. This rearrangement joins TRBV6-2 or TRBV6-3 to TRBJ1-1; D gene uncertain. Trimming stripped 6 bases from V and 0 bases from J, with 11 bases between. Per germline, CDR1 MNHEY and CDR2 SVGEGT. This CDR3 has 14 amino acids. CDR3 loop: CASRPTGMNTEAFF. CDR3 DNA: TGTGCCAGCAGACCTACGGGCATGAACACTGAAGCTTTCTTT.

The chain combines TRBV13 with TRBJ2-5, with 12 bases aligning to TRBD2. Germline V gives CDR1 PRHDT, CDR2 FYEKMQ (reference sequence). V lost 2 bases and J lost 7; bases outside the gene matches: 8. This CDR3 region has 16 residues. CDR3 nucleotides: TGTGCCAGCAGCTTACAGCTAGCGGGGGGGCGAGTGACCCAGTACTTC. It encodes CASSLQLAGGRVTQYF.

The chain joins TRBV30 to TRBJ2-5; 10 nucleotides agree with TRBD1. The CDR3 contains 12 residues. The V gene end was trimmed by 5 bases and the J gene end by 5 bases; junction bases not matched to a gene: 2. Per the germline V gene, CDR1 is GTSNPN and CDR2 is SVGIG (reference sequence). CDR3 bases: TGTGCCTGGGACAGGGGGCCGGAGACCCAGTACTTC. It encodes CAWDRGPETQYF.

The chain combines TRBV19 with TRBJ1-5; D is possibly TRBD1 (5 bases). Germline CDR1 is LNHDA and CDR2 is SQIVND (reference sequence). The CDR3 totals 17 residues. The ends were cut back, 5 bases at V and 7 bases at J, with 24 bases in the middle. The CDR3 DNA reads as TGTGCCAGTAGTTTCGACAGCAGGCAGCCCCTCCGACAGCCCCAGCATTTT. It yields the protein CASSFDSRQPLRQPQHF.

V is TRBV19 and J is TRBJ2-7; D gene unclear. CDR1 LNHDA and CDR2 SQIVND come from the germline V gene (reference sequence). The CDR3 is made up of 15 amino acids. Deletions cut 4 bases from V and 2 bases from J, with 15 bases between. CDR3 amino acids: CASSTFFSPTYEQYF. For the CDR3, the DNA is TGTGCCAGTAGTACCTTCTTCAGTCCCACCTACGAGCAGTACTTC.

V usage is TRBV9 and J usage is TRBJ1-3; D gene uncertain. The germline V gene encodes CDR1 SGDLS and CDR2 YYNGEE. This CDR3 comprises 15 residues. The V end was cut by 0 bases, the J end by 0 bases, with 7 bases between. This chain's CDR3 is CASSVDRISGNTIYF. DNA of the CDR3: TGTGCCAGCAGCGTAGACCGAATCTCTGGAAACACCATATATTTT. Together with reference TRBV9 and TRBJ1-3, the CDR3 gives the full variable domain: DSGVTQTPKHLITATGQRVTLRCSPRSGDLSVYWYQQSLDQGLQFLIQYYNGEERAKGNILERFSAQQFPDLHSELNLSSLELGDSALYFCASSVDRISGNTIYFGEGSWLTVV.

V and J are TRBV2 and TRBJ2-1, with TRBD2 identical over 7 bases. The CDR3 is made up of 15 amino acids. Trimming removed 3 bases from V and 5 bases from J; junction bases left unmatched: 7. Germline assignment: CDR1 SNHLY and CDR2 FYNNEI. For the CDR3, the DNA is TGTGCCAGCAGTGACCGTCTAGCGGAGAACAATGAGCAGTTCTTC. Amino acids: CASSDRLAENNEQFF.

The chain joins TRBV6-6 to TRBJ1-3; D may be TRBD1 (5 bases). Germline values: CDR1 MNHNY, CDR2 SVGAGI (reference sequence). The CDR3 length is 15 residues. The V end lost 0 bases, the J end lost 4 bases, and 10 bases lay between the germline ends. The CDR3: CASSYSQGEGNTIYF. The CDR3, as DNA: TGTGCCAGCAGTTACTCGCAGGGTGAGGGAAACACCATATATTTT.

The rearrangement links TRBV2 to TRBJ2-2; 8 nucleotides agree with TRBD1. The germline gives CDR1 SNHLY, CDR2 FYNNEI. V gave up 10 bases and J gave up 2 bases; unmatched junction bases: 9. This CDR3 contains 15 residues. The CDR3 sequence is CATRGAGGNTGELFF. In DNA form, the CDR3 reads TGTGCCACCCGAGGGGCAGGGGGCAACACCGGGGAGCTGTTTTTT.

The CDR3 spells CASSLDENEQFF. The CDR3 DNA is TGTGCCAGCAGCTTGGATGAAAATGAGCAGTTCTTC. The chain employs TRBV7-2 and TRBJ2-1; D is undetermined. Trimming left V 3 bases short and J 7 bases short, with 7 bases between. Looked up from germline, CDR1 is SGHTA and CDR2 is FQGNSA. The CDR3 has 12 amino acids.

This sequence joins TRBV10-3 and TRBJ2-7; no clear D gene. Germline CDR1 ENHRY, CDR2 SYGVKD. The CDR3 contains 11 residues. V was clipped by 5 bases and J by 5 bases, with 7 bases between them. DNA of the CDR3: TGTGCCATCAGTAGTAACGACGAGCAGTACTTC. This translates into CAISSNDEQYF.